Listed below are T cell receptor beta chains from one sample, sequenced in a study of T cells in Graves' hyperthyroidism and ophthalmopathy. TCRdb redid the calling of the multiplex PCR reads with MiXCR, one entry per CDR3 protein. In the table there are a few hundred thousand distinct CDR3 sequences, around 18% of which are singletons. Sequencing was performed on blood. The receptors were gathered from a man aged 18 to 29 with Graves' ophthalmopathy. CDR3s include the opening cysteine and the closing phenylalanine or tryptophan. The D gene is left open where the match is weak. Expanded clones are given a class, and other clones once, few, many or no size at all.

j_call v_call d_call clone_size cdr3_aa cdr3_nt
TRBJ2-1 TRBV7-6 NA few CASSLGGGPTYNEQFF TGTGCCAGCAGCTTAGGTGGGGGGCCCACCTACAATGAGCAGTTCTTC
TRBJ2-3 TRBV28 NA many CASSFGRSSPADTQYF TGTGCCAGCAGTTTTGGGAGGTCCTCCCCCGCAGATACGCAGTATTTT
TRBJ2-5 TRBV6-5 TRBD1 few CASSYSGTEETQYF TGTGCCAGCAGTTACTCCGGGACAGAAGAGACCCAGTACTTC
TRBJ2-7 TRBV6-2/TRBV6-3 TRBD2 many CASSYRTSGGGSYEQYF TGTGCCAGCAGTTACCGGACTAGCGGGGGCGGCTCCTACGAGCAGTACTTC
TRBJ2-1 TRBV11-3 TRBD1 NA CASSMTGGEQFF TGTGCCAGCAGCATGACAGGGGGTGAGCAGTTCTTC
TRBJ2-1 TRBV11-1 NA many CASSLQGTSYNEQFF TGTGCCAGCAGCTTACAGGGTACCTCCTACAATGAGCAGTTCTTC
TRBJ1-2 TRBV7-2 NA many CASSLPSEGGYTF TGTGCCAGCAGCTTACCCTCAGAGGGTGGCTACACCTTC
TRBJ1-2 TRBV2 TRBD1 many CASSGRDRKSNYGYTF TGTGCCAGCAGTGGCCGGGACAGGAAAAGTAACTATGGCTACACCTTC
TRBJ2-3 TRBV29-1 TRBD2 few CSVTSGGPTDTQYF TGCAGCGTCACTAGCGGGGGGCCCACAGATACGCAGTATTTT
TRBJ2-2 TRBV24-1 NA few CATRAPAGNTGELFF TGTGCCACCAGAGCCCCTGCAGGGAACACCGGGGAGCTGTTTTTT
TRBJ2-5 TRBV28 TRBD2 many CASRDSGLAGGQETQYF TGTGCCAGCAGAGATTCCGGACTAGCGGGGGGCCAAGAGACCCAGTACTTC
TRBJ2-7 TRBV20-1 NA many CSARSRAGKGPYEQYF TGCAGTGCTAGATCCCGGGCAGGGAAAGGGCCCTACGAGCAGTACTTC
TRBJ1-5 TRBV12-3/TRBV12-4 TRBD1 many CASSLVQGQRNQPQHF TGTGCCAGCAGTTTAGTACAGGGGCAGAGGAATCAGCCCCAGCATTTT
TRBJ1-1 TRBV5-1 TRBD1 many CASRAGQGTEAFF TGCGCCAGCAGGGCCGGACAGGGGACTGAAGCTTTCTTT
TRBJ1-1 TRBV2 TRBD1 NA CASNGQGAGTEAFF TGTGCCAGCAACGGACAGGGGGCAGGAACTGAAGCTTTCTTT
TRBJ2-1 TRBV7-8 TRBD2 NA CASSFPSGAWGEQFF TGTGCCAGCAGCTTTCCTAGCGGGGCCTGGGGTGAGCAGTTCTTC
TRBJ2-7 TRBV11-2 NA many CASSLVSAREYEQYF TGTGCCAGCAGCTTAGTTTCGGCAAGGGAGTACGAGCAGTACTTC
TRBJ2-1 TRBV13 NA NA CASSIGGVQFF TGTGCCAGCAGCATAGGGGGGGTGCAGTTCTTC
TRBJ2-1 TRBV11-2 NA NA CASSFNLGLEQFF TGTGCCAGCAGCTTTAATCTGGGGCTTGAGCAGTTCTTC
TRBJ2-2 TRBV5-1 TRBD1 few CASSLTGGEGTGELFF TGCGCCAGCAGCTTGACAGGGGGCGAGGGCACCGGGGAGCTGTTTTTT